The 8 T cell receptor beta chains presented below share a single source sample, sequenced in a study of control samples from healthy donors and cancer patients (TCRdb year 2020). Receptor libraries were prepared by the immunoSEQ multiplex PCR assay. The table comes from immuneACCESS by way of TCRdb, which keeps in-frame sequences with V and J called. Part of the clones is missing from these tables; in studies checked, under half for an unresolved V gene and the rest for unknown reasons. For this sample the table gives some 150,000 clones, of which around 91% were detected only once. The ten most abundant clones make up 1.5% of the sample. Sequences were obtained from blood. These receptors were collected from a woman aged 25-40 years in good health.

The CDR3 nucleotides read TGTGCCAGCAGCGCCAGGGGAGGAACTAATGAAAAACTGTTTTTT. Translating it yields CASSARGGTNEKLFF. The chain uses TRBV6-1 and TRBJ1-4; TRBD1 is a possible D gene (6 bases). V lost 6 bases and J lost 1, with 12 bases in between. Germline V gene data show CDR1 as MNHNS and CDR2 as SASEGT. The CDR3 runs to 15 residues.

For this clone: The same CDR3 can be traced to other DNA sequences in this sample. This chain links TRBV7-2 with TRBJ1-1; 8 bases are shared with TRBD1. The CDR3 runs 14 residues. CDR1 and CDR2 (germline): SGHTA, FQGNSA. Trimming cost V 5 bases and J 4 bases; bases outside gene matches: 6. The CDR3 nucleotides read TGTGCCAGCAGCCCAGACAGGGGATCCACTGAAGCTTTCTTT. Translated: CASSPDRGSTEAFF.

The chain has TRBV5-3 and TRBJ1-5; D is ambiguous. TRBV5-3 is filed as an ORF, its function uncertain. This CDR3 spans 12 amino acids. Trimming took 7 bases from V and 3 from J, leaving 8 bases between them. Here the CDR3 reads CARQAPNQPQHF. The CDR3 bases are TGTGCCAGACAGGCCCCCAATCAGCCCCAGCATTTT.

The chain's CDR3 is CASREISTDTQYF. The CDR3 DNA reads TGTGCCAGCCGGGAGATTAGCACAGATACGCAGTATTTT. The chain links TRBV19 to TRBJ2-3; tentative D call: TRBD2 (6 bases). The CDR3 has 13 amino acids. V gave up 9 bases and J gave up 0 bases, with 10 bases separating them. Germline V gene data show CDR1 as LNHDA and CDR2 as SQIVND (reference sequence). The full variable domain, in which reference TRBV19 and TRBJ2-3 provide the parts outside the CDR3, is DGGITQSPKYLFRKEGQNVTLSCEQNLNHDAMYWYRQDPGQGLRLIYYSQIVNDFQKGDIAEGYSVSREKKESFPLTVTSAQKNPTAFYLCASREISTDTQYFGPGTRLTVL.

The CDR3 DNA reads as TGTGCCAGCAGCCAGGACAGGGCCCTGAACACTGAAGCTTTCTTT. This sequence encodes CASSQDRALNTEAFF. The chain is built from TRBV3-1 (or the pseudogene TRBV3-2) and TRBJ1-1, with 8 bases aligning to TRBD1. Unmatched junction bases numbered 3, after V lost 3 bases and J lost 0 bases. This CDR3 has 15 amino acids. CDR1 is LGHDT, CDR2 YNNKEL, per germline (reference sequence).

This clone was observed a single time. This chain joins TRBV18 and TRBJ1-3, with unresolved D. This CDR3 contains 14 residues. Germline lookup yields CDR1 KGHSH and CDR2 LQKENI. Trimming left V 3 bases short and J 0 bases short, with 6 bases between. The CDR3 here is CASSPDISGNTIYF. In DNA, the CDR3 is TGTGCCAGCTCACCCGACATCTCTGGAAACACCATATATTTT.

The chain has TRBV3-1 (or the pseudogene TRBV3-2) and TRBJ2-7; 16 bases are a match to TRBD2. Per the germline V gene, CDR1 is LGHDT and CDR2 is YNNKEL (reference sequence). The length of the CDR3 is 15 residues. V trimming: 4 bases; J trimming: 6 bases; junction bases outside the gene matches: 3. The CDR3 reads CASSLGTSGRVEQYF. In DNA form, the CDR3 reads TGTGCCAGCAGCCTAGGGACTAGCGGGAGGGTCGAGCAGTACTTC.

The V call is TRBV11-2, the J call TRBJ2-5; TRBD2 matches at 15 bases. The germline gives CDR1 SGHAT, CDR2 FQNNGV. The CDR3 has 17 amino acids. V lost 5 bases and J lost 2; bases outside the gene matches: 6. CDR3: CASSPGLAGGWQETQYF. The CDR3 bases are TGTGCCAGCAGCCCGGGACTAGCGGGAGGTTGGCAAGAGACCCAGTACTTC. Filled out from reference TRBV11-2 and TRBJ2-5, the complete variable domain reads EAGVAQSPRYKIIEKRQSVAFWCNPISGHATLYWYQQILGQGPKLLIQFQNNGVVDDSQLPKDRFSAERLKGVDSTLKIQPAKLEDSAVYLCASSPGLAGGWQETQYFGPGTRLLVL.